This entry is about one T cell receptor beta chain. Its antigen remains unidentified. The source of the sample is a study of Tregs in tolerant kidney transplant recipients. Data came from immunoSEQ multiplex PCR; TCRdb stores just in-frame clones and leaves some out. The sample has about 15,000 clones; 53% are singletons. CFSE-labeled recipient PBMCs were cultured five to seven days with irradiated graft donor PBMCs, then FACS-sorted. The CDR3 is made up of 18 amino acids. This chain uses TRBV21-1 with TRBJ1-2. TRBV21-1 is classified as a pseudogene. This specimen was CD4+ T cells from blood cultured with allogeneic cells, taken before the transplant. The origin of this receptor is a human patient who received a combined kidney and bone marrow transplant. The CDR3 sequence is CASSKSLRGVSPFYGYTF. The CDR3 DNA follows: TGTGCCAGCAGCAAATCCCTACGGGGAGTCTCCCCGTTTTATGGCTACACCTTC.